What follows describes a single TCR beta chain. Antigen unknown. Germline CDR1 is SGHNT and CDR2 is YYREEE (reference sequence). V lost 4 bases, J lost 2 bases, and 5 bases stayed unmatched. The CDR3 is 16 residues long. Libraries were prepared by immunoSEQ multiplex PCR; TCRdb keeps only in-frame clonotypes and omits some of them. The sample includes approximately 140,000 clones, 92% of them seen just once. This sample stems from a study of T cell responses to AZD1222 COVID-19 vaccine. Whole-study findings and limits: Vaccination with two AZD1222 doses was followed by a rise in Spike-specific TCR breadth and depth. Only 5 or 6 people who got AZD1222 tested seropositive at baseline.

The sequencing here drew on peripheral blood, taken on day 0 of AZD1222 vaccination. The chain employs TRBV5-4 and TRBJ2-1; 11 bases map to TRBD2. This TCR was sampled from an adult in good health. In nucleotides, the CDR3 is TGTGCCAGCAGCCCGAGACTAGCGGGGACCTACAATGAGCAGTTCTTC. Its protein product is CASSPRLAGTYNEQFF.